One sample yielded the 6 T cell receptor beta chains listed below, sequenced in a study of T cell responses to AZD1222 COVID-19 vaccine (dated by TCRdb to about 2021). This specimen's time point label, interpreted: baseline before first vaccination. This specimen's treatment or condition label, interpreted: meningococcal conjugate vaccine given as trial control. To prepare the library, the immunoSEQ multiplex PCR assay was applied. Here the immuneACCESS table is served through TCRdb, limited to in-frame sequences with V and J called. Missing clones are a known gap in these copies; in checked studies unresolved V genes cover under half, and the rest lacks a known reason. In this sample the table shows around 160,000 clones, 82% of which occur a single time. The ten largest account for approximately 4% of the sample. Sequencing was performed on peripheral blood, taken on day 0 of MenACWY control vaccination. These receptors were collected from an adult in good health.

The CDR3 loop is CASSWDREDTEAFF. The CDR3 bases are TGTGCCAGCAGCTGGGACAGGGAGGACACTGAAGCTTTCTTT. The chain has TRBV2 and TRBJ1-1, with 9 bases aligning to TRBD1. This CDR3 contains 14 residues. Germline V gene data show CDR1 as SNHLY and CDR2 as FYNNEI. V lost 6 bases and J lost 3; bases outside the gene matches: 5.

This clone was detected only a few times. CDR3 in amino acids: CASIPRSKADTQYF. Here the CDR3 DNA reads TGTGCCAGCATCCCCCGTAGTAAAGCAGATACGCAGTATTTT. The chain links TRBV6-5 to TRBJ2-3; D call uncertain. V was cut by 7 bases and J by 4 bases, with 15 bases left in between. The V gene's germline CDR1 is MNHEY and CDR2 SVGAGI. The CDR3 runs to 14 residues.

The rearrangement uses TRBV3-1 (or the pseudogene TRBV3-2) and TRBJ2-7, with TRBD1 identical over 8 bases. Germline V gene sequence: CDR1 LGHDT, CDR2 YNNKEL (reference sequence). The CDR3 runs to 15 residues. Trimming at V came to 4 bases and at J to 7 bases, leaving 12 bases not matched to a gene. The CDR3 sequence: CASSRSRTGSREQYF. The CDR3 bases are TGTGCCAGCAGCCGATCTCGGACAGGGAGTCGGGAGCAGTACTTC.

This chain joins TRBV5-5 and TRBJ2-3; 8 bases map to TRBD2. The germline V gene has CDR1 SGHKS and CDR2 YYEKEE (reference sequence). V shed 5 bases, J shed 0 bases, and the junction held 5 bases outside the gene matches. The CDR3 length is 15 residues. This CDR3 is CASRRAGVSTDTQYF. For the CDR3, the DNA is TGTGCCAGCAGACGAGCGGGGGTTAGCACAGATACGCAGTATTTT.

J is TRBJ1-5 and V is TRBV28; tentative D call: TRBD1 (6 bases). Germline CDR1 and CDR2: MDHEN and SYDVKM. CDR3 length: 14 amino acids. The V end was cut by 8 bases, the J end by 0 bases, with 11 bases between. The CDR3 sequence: CASGTPNSNQPQHF. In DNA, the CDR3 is TGTGCCAGCGGGACACCTAATAGCAATCAGCCCCAGCATTTT.

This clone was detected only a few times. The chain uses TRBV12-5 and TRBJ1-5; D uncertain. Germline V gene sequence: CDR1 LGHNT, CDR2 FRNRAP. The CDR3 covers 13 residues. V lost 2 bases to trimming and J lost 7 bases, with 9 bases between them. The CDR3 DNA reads TGTGCTAGTGGTTTGACAGAATGGCAGCCCCAGCATTTT. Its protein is CASGLTEWQPQHF.